A selection of T cell receptor beta chains follows, all from one sample in a study of radiotherapy plus CTLA-4 blockade in lung cancer. Measured with immunoSEQ multiplex PCR; TCRdb has only the in-frame clones, and not every one. The repertoire has around 78,000 clones, about four fifths of them found once; the top ten carry 4%. The specimen comprised peripheral blood, sampled from a patient treated with radiotherapy plus ipilimumab. These receptors were taken from a human donor with non-small cell lung cancer who had a partial response to radiotherapy plus ipilimumab. Some clones in this sample may be carry-over from other donors' samples. Each CDR3 is given with its conserved first and last residue. Each record gives: clone size, V gene, D gene, J gene, CDR3 DNA, CDR3 protein. D genes are given only for firm matches. Part of the rows lack a size; the others show once, few, many or a class for expanded clones.

size: .
V: TRBV6-5
D: .
J: TRBJ1-5
DNA: TGTGCCAGCAGTTACTCTTTGTTACAGCCCCAGCATTTT
CDR3: CASSYSLLQPQHF

size: .
V: TRBV6-6
D: TRBD1
J: TRBJ2-5
DNA: TGTGCCAGCAGTTACTCGGGACAGGGTGGGCGAGAGACCCAGTACTTC
CDR3: CASSYSGQGGRETQYF

size: .
V: TRBV4-2
D: .
J: TRBJ2-7
DNA: TGTGCCAGCAGCCAAGATTTTGTGAGCGGAGGTTCGCTCGAGCAGTACTTC
CDR3: CASSQDFVSGGSLEQYF

size: .
V: TRBV2
D: TRBD2
J: TRBJ2-1
DNA: TGTGCCAGTACCCGACTAGCGGGGGGCCGCAATGAGCAGTTCTTC
CDR3: CASTRLAGGRNEQFF

size: once
V: TRBV18
D: .
J: TRBJ2-7
DNA: TGTGCCAGCTCACCACAGGGGTTCTCCTACGAGCAGTACTTC
CDR3: CASSPQGFSYEQYF

size: .
V: TRBV11-2
D: TRBD2
J: TRBJ2-7
DNA: TGTGCCAGCAGCTTAAATCCGCTAGCGGGGTACGAGCAGTACTTC
CDR3: CASSLNPLAGYEQYF

size: .
V: TRBV4-1
D: TRBD1
J: TRBJ2-1
DNA: TGCGCCAGCAGCCAAGGGCCCCTGGGACAGGGGGCGTCGCTTGTCTACAATGAGCAGTTCTTC
CDR3: CASSQGPLGQGASLVYNEQFF

size: .
V: TRBV28
D: TRBD1
J: TRBJ1-5
DNA: TGTGCCAGCAGCAACACAGGGGGCTATCAGCCCCAGCATTTT
CDR3: CASSNTGGYQPQHF

size: .
V: TRBV7-2
D: .
J: TRBJ2-4
DNA: TGTGCCAGCAGTTTGCAGGGGAACATTCAGTACTTC
CDR3: CASSLQGNIQYF

size: .
V: TRBV9
D: .
J: TRBJ2-5
DNA: TGTGCCAGCAGCGTAGCTCCGACTAGGGAAGAGACCCAGTACTTC
CDR3: CASSVAPTREETQYF

size: .
V: TRBV28
D: TRBD1
J: TRBJ1-5
DNA: TGTGCCAGCAGTACTACCGGGACAGAGGCTAATCAGCCCCAGCATTTT
CDR3: CASSTTGTEANQPQHF

size: .
V: TRBV4-1
D: TRBD2
J: TRBJ2-1
DNA: TGCGCCAGCAGCCAAGACCCGGGACTACGAATCAATGAGCAGTTCTTC
CDR3: CASSQDPGLRINEQFF

size: medium-sized
V: TRBV18
D: .
J: TRBJ2-5
DNA: TGTGCCAGCTCGCACCGCCATGGGAGTTTGTACCAAGAGACCCAGTACTTC
CDR3: CASSHRHGSLYQETQYF

size: .
V: TRBV11-2
D: .
J: TRBJ2-7
DNA: TGTGCCAGCAGCTCCTTTAGCGGCCCCTCCTACGAGCAGTACTTC
CDR3: CASSSFSGPSYEQYF

size: .
V: TRBV7-3
D: TRBD2
J: TRBJ2-1
DNA: TGTGCCAGCAGCCGGACTAGCGGGAGTCTTAATGAGCAGTTCTTC
CDR3: CASSRTSGSLNEQFF

size: .
V: TRBV28
D: TRBD1
J: TRBJ2-6
DNA: TGTGCCAGCAGTTCCTCGGGACAGGGATCGTTCTCTGGGGTCAACGTCCTGACTTTC
CDR3: CASSSSGQGSFSGVNVLTF

size: .
V: TRBV7-7
D: TRBD2
J: TRBJ2-2
DNA: TGTGCCAGCAGCCTGACTAGCGGCACCGGGGAGCTGTTTTTT
CDR3: CASSLTSGTGELFF

size: .
V: TRBV9
D: .
J: TRBJ2-3
DNA: TGTGCCAGCAGCGTAGGAATCGGGGAGACAGATACGCAGTATTTT
CDR3: CASSVGIGETDTQYF

size: .
V: TRBV6-1
D: TRBD1
J: TRBJ1-2
DNA: TGTGCCAGCAGTTATGACAGGGCGGGCGGCTACACCTTC
CDR3: CASSYDRAGGYTF

size: once
V: TRBV2
D: TRBD1
J: TRBJ2-6
DNA: TGTGCCAGCAGTCCGGGACAGCCCTCTTTAGTCCTGACTTTC
CDR3: CASSPGQPSLVLTF

size: .
V: TRBV13
D: TRBD2
J: TRBJ2-7
DNA: TGTGCCAGCAGCTCTTATAGCGGGAGGCAATCCAGCTCCTACGAGCAGTACTTC
CDR3: CASSSYSGRQSSSYEQYF

size: few
V: TRBV4-1
D: TRBD2
J: TRBJ2-1
DNA: TGCGCCAGCAGCCAGGTTAGACTAGCGGTATACAATGAGCAGTTCTTC
CDR3: CASSQVRLAVYNEQFF

size: .
V: TRBV18
D: .
J: TRBJ2-2
DNA: TGTGCCAGCTCATCAGCGAGTCGCGCCGGGGAGCTGTTTTTT
CDR3: CASSSASRAGELFF

size: .
V: TRBV5-1
D: .
J: TRBJ2-5
DNA: TGCGCCAGCAGCTTGGGGAGGGCCGAAGGGGCCCAGTACTTC
CDR3: CASSLGRAEGAQYF

size: .
V: TRBV5-1
D: TRBD2
J: TRBJ2-2
DNA: TGCGCCAGCAGCTTGGTCGCTAGCGGGGGCCACACCGGGGAGCTGTTTTTT
CDR3: CASSLVASGGHTGELFF

size: .
V: TRBV19
D: .
J: TRBJ2-1
DNA: TGTGCCAGTAGTATACTCCCGAGCTCCTACAATGAGCAGTTCTTC
CDR3: CASSILPSSYNEQFF

size: .
V: TRBV19
D: TRBD2
J: TRBJ2-6
DNA: TGTGCCAGTAGTAGGCTTAGGAGCGGGAGAGGCCCTGGGGCCAACGTCCTGACTTTC
CDR3: CASSRLRSGRGPGANVLTF

size: .
V: TRBV7-3
D: .
J: TRBJ2-3
DNA: TGTGCCAGCAGCCTAGCCCCACAGTTCCAGTATACGCAGTATTTT
CDR3: CASSLAPQFQYTQYF

size: .
V: TRBV19
D: .
J: TRBJ1-2
DNA: TGTGCCGGCCTTCGAGGGCGTAACTATGGCTACACCTTC
CDR3: CAGLRGRNYGYTF

size: .
V: TRBV5-4
D: .
J: TRBJ2-7
DNA: TGTGCCAGCAGCTTTGGTAGCGGAAACTCCTACGAGCAGTACTTC
CDR3: CASSFGSGNSYEQYF

size: few
V: TRBV7-8
D: .
J: TRBJ2-3
DNA: TGTGCCAGCAGCTTAGGCAGGTACACAGATACGCAGTATTTT
CDR3: CASSLGRYTDTQYF

size: .
V: TRBV10-2
D: TRBD2
J: TRBJ2-7
DNA: TGCGCCAGCAGTGCGACTAGCGGGAGCGACGAGCAGTACTTC
CDR3: CASSATSGSDEQYF

size: .
V: TRBV4-2
D: .
J: TRBJ2-2
DNA: TGTGCCAGCAGCCAAGACACCGGGGGAAAACTGAACACCGGGGAGCTGTTTTTT
CDR3: CASSQDTGGKLNTGELFF

size: .
V: TRBV11-2
D: TRBD1
J: TRBJ1-1
DNA: TGTGCCAGCAGCTCCATCAGGGGGTTGAACACTGAAGCTTTCTTT
CDR3: CASSSIRGLNTEAFF

size: .
V: TRBV9
D: TRBD2
J: TRBJ2-5
DNA: TGTGCCAGCAGCCCACGACTAGCGGGTTGGGGGGAGACCCAGTACTTC
CDR3: CASSPRLAGWGETQYF

size: .
V: TRBV14
D: .
J: TRBJ1-1
DNA: TGTGCCAGCAGCCAGATCCGAGCCCCCACTGAAGCTTTCTTT
CDR3: CASSQIRAPTEAFF

size: .
V: TRBV11-2
D: TRBD2
J: TRBJ2-5
DNA: TGTGCCAGCAGCTTAGTGGGGAGGGTCGTCGAGACCCAGTACTTC
CDR3: CASSLVGRVVETQYF

size: .
V: TRBV5-6
D: TRBD1
J: TRBJ1-2
DNA: TGTGCCAGCAGGCCCCGCTCAACAGGGGATTTTGGCTACACCTTC
CDR3: CASRPRSTGDFGYTF

size: once
V: TRBV14
D: TRBD2
J: TRBJ2-7
DNA: TGTGCCAGCAGCCCTCGGACTAGCGGGATCTACGAGCAGTACTTC
CDR3: CASSPRTSGIYEQYF

size: .
V: TRBV28
D: TRBD1
J: TRBJ1-5
DNA: TGTGCCAGCAGTTCGGGACAGGCCTATAGCAATCAGCCCCAGCATTTT
CDR3: CASSSGQAYSNQPQHF

size: .
V: TRBV5-8
D: .
J: TRBJ1-6
DNA: TGTGCCAGCAGCTTGGCCTGGAGCTCCTATAATTCACCCCTCCACTTT
CDR3: CASSLAWSSYNSPLHF

size: .
V: TRBV6-1
D: .
J: TRBJ2-7
DNA: TGTGCCAGCAGAGAAGGGCAGGGGATCTACGAGCAGTACTTC
CDR3: CASREGQGIYEQYF

size: once
V: TRBV7-3
D: .
J: TRBJ2-7
DNA: TGTGCCAGCAGCCACGGGTCCGGAGTATCTGACGAGCAGTACTTC
CDR3: CASSHGSGVSDEQYF

size: .
V: TRBV6-1
D: .
J: TRBJ2-7
DNA: TGTGCCACCAGAACGGACAACTCCTACGAGCAGTACTTC
CDR3: CATRTDNSYEQYF

size: .
V: TRBV18
D: .
J: TRBJ1-3
DNA: TGTGCCAGCTCACCAGGCATCGACTCTGGAAACACCATATATTTT
CDR3: CASSPGIDSGNTIYF

size: .
V: TRBV30
D: .
J: TRBJ2-7
DNA: TGTGCCTGGAGTCCCAGGGCGGGGGAGCAGTACTTC
CDR3: CAWSPRAGEQYF

size: .
V: TRBV5-8
D: TRBD1
J: TRBJ2-2
DNA: TGTGCCAGCAGCTTGAGACAGGGCGGCGGGGAGCTGTTTTTT
CDR3: CASSLRQGGGELFF

size: .
V: TRBV9
D: .
J: TRBJ2-5
DNA: TGTGCCAGCAGCGTAGAAGGACAGGGAGGGGTGGAGACCCAGTACTTC
CDR3: CASSVEGQGGVETQYF

size: .
V: TRBV9
D: TRBD2
J: TRBJ2-5
DNA: TGTGCCAGCAGCGTAGGAGCGGGAGACCAAGAGACCCAGTACTTC
CDR3: CASSVGAGDQETQYF

size: once
V: TRBV4-3
D: .
J: TRBJ1-1
DNA: TGCGCCAGCAGCCAAGATCCGGGGTCTGAAGCTTTCTTT
CDR3: CASSQDPGSEAFF

size: .
V: TRBV19
D: TRBD1
J: TRBJ2-1
DNA: TGTGCCAGTAGTATCCCAGGGACAGGGGGCAATGAGCAGTTCTTC
CDR3: CASSIPGTGGNEQFF

size: .
V: TRBV5-8
D: .
J: TRBJ2-3
DNA: TGTGCCAGCAGCCGGGTTACAGATACGCAGTATTTT
CDR3: CASSRVTDTQYF

size: .
V: TRBV6-1
D: TRBD1
J: TRBJ2-1
DNA: TGTGCCAGCAGTGAGGCCGGGACAGGGGTATTCTTC
CDR3: CASSEAGTGVFF

size: .
V: TRBV7-2
D: .
J: TRBJ1-1
DNA: TGTGCCAGCAGCCCTCCCCGGAGGAACACTGAAGCTTTCTTT
CDR3: CASSPPRRNTEAFF

size: .
V: TRBV21-1
D: .
J: TRBJ2-5
DNA: TGTGCCAGCAGCCTTCCCGACAGGGGGCTCCTAGCGGGAGAGGAAGAGACCCAGTACTTC
CDR3: CASSLPDRGLLAGEEETQYF

size: .
V: TRBV25-1
D: TRBD1
J: TRBJ1-2
DNA: TGTGCCAGCAGCGACAGGGCGATGGACTATGGCTACACCTTC
CDR3: CASSDRAMDYGYTF

size: .
V: TRBV7-9
D: .
J: TRBJ2-5
DNA: TGTGCCAGCAGCTTAGCGGCAGGGGTTGGAAGAGAGACCCAGTACTTC
CDR3: CASSLAAGVGRETQYF

size: few
V: TRBV28
D: TRBD1
J: TRBJ1-6
DNA: TGTGCCAGCAGCCGACCAACGCCCCCGCCCGGGGCAGGGGGATATTCACCCCTCCACTTT
CDR3: CASSRPTPPPGAGGYSPLHF

size: .
V: TRBV6-5
D: .
J: TRBJ2-5
DNA: TGTGCCAGCATGTTGGCGGGGGCGTACCAAGAGACCCAGTACTTC
CDR3: CASMLAGAYQETQYF